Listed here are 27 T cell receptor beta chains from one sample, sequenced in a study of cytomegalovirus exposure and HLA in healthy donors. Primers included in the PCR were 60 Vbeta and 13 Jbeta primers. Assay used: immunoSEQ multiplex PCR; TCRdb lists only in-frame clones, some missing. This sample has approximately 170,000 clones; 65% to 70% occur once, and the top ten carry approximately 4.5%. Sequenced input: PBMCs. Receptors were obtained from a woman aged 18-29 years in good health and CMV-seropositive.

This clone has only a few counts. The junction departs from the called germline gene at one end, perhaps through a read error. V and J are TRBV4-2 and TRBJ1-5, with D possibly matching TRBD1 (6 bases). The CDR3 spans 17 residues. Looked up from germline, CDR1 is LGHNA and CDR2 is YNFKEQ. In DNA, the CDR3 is TGTGCCAGCAGCCTCATGATCCTGACAGGCAGCAGTCAGCCCCAGCATTTT. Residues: CASSLMILTGSSQPQHF.

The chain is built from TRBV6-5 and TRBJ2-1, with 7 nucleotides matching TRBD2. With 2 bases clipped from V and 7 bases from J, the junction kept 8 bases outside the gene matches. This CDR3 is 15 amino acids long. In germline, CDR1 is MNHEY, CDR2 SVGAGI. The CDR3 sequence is CASSYDGRRGNEQFF. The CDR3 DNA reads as TGTGCCAGCAGTTACGACGGGAGGAGAGGAAATGAGCAGTTCTTC.

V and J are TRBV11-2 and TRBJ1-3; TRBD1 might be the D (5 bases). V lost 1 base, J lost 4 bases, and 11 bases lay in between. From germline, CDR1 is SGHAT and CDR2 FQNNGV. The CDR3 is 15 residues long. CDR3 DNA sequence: TGTGCCAGCAGCTTAGTTCTTGGGGCGGGAAACACCATATATTTT. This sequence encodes CASSLVLGAGNTIYF.

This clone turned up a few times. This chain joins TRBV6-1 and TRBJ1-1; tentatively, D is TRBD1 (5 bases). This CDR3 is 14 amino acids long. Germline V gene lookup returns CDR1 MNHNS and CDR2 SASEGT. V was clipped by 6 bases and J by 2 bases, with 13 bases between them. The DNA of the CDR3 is TGTGCCAGCAGCTGGGGGGACTCAAACACTGAAGCTTTCTTT. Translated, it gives CASSWGDSNTEAFF.

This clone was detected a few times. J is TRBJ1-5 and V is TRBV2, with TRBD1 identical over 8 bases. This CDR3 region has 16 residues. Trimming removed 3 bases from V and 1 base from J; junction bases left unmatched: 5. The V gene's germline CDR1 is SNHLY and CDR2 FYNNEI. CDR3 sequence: CASSERTGPSNQPQHF. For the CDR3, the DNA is TGTGCCAGCAGTGAGAGGACAGGGCCCAGCAATCAGCCCCAGCATTTT.

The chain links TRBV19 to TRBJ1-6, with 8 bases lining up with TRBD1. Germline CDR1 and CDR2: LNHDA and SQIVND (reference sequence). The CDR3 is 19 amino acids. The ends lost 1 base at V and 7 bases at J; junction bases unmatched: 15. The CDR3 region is CASSIGPAGGAYGNSPLHF. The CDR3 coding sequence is TGTGCCAGTAGTATAGGTCCCGCAGGGGGCGCGTATGGGAATTCACCCCTCCACTTT.

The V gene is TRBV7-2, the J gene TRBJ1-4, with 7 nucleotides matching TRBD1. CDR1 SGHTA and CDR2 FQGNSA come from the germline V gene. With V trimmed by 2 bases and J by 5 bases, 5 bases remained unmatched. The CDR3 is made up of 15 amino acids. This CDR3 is CASSLNRQGNEKLFF. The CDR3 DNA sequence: TGTGCCAGCAGCTTAAACAGACAGGGAAATGAAAAACTGTTTTTT.

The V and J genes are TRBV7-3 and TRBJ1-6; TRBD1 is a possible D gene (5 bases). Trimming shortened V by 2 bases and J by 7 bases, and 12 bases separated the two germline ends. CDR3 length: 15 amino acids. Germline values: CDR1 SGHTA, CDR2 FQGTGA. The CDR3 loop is CASSLGASSNSPLHF. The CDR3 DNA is TGTGCCAGCAGCTTAGGGGCCAGCTCAAATTCACCCCTCCACTTT.

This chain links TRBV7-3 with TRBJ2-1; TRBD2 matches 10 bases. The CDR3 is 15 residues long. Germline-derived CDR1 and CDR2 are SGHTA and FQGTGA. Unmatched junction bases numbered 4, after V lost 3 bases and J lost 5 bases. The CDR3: CASSFSGRTDNEQFF. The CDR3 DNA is TGTGCCAGCAGCTTTAGCGGGAGGACCGACAATGAGCAGTTCTTC. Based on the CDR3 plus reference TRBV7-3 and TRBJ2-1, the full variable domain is GAGVSQTPSNKVTEKGKYVELRCDPISGHTALYWYRQSLGQGPEFLIYFQGTGAADDSGLPNDRFFAVRPEGSVSTLKIQRTERGDSAVYLCASSFSGRTDNEQFFGPGTRLTVL.

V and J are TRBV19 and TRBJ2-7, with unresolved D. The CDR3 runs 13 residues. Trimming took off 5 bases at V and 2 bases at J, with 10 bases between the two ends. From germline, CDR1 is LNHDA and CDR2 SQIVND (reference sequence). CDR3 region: CASSDRSPYEQYF. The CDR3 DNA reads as TGTGCCAGTAGTGATCGGTCTCCCTACGAGCAGTACTTC. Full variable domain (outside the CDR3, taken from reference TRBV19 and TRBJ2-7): DGGITQSPKYLFRKEGQNVTLSCEQNLNHDAMYWYRQDPGQGLRLIYYSQIVNDFQKGDIAEGYSVSREKKESFPLTVTSAQKNPTAFYLCASSDRSPYEQYFGPGTRLTVT.

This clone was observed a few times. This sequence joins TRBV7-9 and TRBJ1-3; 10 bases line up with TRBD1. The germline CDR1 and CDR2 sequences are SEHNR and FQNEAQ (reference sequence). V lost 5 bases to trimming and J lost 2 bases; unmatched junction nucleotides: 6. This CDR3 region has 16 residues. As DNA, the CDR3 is TGTGCCAGCAGCACACCGGGACAGGGGCCTGGAAACACCATATATTTT. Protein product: CASSTPGQGPGNTIYF.

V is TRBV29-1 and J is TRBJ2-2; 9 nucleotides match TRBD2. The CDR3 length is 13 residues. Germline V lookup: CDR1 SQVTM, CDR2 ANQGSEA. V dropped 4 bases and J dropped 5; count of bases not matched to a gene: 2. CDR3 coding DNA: TGCAGCGTTGGACTAGCGGTAACCGGGGAGCTGTTTTTT. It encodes CSVGLAVTGELFF.

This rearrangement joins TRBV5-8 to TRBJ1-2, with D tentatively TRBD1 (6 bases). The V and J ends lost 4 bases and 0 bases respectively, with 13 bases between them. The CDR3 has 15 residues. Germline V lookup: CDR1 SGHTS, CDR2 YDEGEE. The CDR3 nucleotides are TGTGCCAGCAGCGAAAGGGGGAGGGCTAACTATGGCTACACCTTC. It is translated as CASSERGRANYGYTF.

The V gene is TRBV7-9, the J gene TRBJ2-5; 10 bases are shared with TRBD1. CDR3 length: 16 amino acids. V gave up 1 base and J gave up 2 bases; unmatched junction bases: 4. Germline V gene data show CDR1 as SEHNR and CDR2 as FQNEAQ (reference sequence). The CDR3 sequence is CASSLGTGGKQETQYF. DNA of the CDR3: TGTGCCAGCAGCTTAGGGACAGGGGGAAAGCAAGAGACCCAGTACTTC.

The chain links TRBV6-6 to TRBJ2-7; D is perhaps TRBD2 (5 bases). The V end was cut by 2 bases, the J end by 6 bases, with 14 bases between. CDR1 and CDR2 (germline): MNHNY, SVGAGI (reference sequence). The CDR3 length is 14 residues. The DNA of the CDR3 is TGTGCCAGCAGTTACCCCCGGCGAGGGCCCGAGCAGTACTTC. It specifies CASSYPRRGPEQYF.

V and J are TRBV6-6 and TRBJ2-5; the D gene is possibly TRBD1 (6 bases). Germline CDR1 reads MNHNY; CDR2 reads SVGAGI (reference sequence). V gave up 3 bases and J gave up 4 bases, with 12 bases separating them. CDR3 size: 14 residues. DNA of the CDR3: TGTGCCAGCAGTTATGGCGTGGGGGCAGAGACCCAGTACTTC. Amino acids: CASSYGVGAETQYF.

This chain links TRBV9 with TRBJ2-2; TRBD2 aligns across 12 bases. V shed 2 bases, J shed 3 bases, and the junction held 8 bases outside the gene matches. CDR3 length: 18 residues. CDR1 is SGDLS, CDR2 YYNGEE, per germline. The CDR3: CASSVRLAGGPDTGELFF. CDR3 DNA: TGTGCCAGCAGCGTTCGGCTAGCGGGAGGGCCGGACACCGGGGAGCTGTTTTTT.

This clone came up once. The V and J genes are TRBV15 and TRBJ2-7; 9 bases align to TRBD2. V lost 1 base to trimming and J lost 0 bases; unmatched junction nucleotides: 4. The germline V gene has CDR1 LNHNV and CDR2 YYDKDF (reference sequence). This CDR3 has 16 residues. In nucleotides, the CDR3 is TGTGCCACCAGCAGAGGGGCGGGGGGGCCCTCCTACGAGCAGTACTTC. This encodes CATSRGAGGPSYEQYF.

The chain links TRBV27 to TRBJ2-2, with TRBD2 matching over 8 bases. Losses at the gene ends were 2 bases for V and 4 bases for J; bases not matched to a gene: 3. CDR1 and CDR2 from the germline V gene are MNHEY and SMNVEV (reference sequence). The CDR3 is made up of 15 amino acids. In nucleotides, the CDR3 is TGTGCCAGCAGTTTAGGGGCGGGGGGCACCGGGGAGCTGTTTTTT. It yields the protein CASSLGAGGTGELFF.

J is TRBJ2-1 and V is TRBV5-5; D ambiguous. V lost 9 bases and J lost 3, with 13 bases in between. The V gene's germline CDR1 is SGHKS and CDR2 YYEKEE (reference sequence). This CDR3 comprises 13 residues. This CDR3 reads CATQYRHYNEQFF. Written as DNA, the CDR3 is TGTGCCACCCAATACCGACACTACAATGAGCAGTTCTTC.

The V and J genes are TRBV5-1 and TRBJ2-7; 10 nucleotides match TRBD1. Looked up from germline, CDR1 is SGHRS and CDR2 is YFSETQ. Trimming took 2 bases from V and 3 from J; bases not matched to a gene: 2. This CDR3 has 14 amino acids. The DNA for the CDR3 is TGCGCCAGCAGCTTCGGACAGGGGGACTACGAGCAGTACTTC. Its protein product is CASSFGQGDYEQYF.

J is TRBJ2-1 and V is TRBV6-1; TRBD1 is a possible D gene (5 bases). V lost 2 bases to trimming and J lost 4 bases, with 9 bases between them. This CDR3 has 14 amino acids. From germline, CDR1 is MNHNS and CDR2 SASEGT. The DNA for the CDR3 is TGTGCCAGCAGTGAAAGGGGCTCTTACAATGAGCAGTTCTTC. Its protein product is CASSERGSYNEQFF.

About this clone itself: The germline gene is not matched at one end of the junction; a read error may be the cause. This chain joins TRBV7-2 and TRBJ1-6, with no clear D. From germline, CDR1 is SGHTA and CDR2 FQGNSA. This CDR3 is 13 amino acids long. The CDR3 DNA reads TGTGCCAGCAGCTTAGATCTTAATTCGCCCCTCCACTTT. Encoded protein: CASSLDLNSPLHF.

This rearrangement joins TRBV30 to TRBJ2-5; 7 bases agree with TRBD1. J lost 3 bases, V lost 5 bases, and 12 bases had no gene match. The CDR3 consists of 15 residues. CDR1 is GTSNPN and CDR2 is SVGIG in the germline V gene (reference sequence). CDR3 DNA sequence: TGTGCCTGGTCTTCGGGTAGGGGGCAAGAAGAGACCCAGTACTTC. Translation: CAWSSGRGQEETQYF.

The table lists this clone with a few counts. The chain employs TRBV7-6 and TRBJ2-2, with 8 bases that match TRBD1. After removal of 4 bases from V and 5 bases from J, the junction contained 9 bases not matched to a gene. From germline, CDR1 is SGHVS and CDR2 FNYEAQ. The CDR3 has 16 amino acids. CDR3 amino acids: CASSSGQGTYTGELFF. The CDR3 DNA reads TGTGCCAGCAGCTCTGGACAGGGAACATATACCGGGGAGCTGTTTTTT.

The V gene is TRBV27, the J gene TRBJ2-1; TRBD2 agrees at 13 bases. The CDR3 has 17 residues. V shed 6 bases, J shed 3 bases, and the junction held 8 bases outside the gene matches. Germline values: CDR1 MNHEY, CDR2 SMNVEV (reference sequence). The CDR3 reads CASSRTSGSYFYNEQFF. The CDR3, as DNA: TGTGCCAGCAGCAGGACTAGCGGGAGTTATTTCTACAATGAGCAGTTCTTC.

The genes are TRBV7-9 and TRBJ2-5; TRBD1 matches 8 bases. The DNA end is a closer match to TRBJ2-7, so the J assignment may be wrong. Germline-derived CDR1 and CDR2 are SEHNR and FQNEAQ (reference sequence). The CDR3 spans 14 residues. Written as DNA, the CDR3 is TGTGCCAGCAGCCCCGGGACAGGCACCCGCGAGCAGTACTTC. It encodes CASSPGTGTREQYF.